These 20 T cell receptor beta chains were all obtained from the same sample, sequenced in a study of blood T cell repertoires in COVID-19 (dated by TCRdb to between 2020 and 2021). Library preparation used the immunoSEQ multiplex PCR assay. TCRdb holds this immuneACCESS table with in-frame rearrangements only. Some clones are missing; in checked studies, unresolved V genes explain under half, and the rest has no known cause. The sample table records around 100,000 clones; approximately 92% of these occur just once. 4.2% of the sample is taken by the ten largest. Sequencing was carried out using peripheral blood. Receptors were obtained from a man aged 18 to 30 with acute or convalescent COVID-19.

The chain uses TRBV20-1 and TRBJ1-5; D ambiguous. CDR3 size: 13 residues. V dropped 4 bases and J dropped 7 bases, with 14 bases sitting between them. Per the germline V gene, CDR1 is DFQATT and CDR2 is SNEGSKA (reference sequence). This CDR3 reads CSAIDPLRQPQHF. CDR3 bases: TGCAGTGCTATTGACCCGCTGAGGCAGCCCCAGCATTTT.

The gene calls are TRBV19 and TRBJ2-3, with 10 bases that match TRBD2. There are 15 residues in the CDR3. Germline V gives CDR1 LNHDA, CDR2 SQIVND (reference sequence). After removal of 3 bases from V and 2 bases from J, the junction contained 2 bases not matched to a gene. For the CDR3, the DNA is TGTGCCAGTAGTATGGGACTAGCGCTCACAGATACGCAGTATTTT. Translating it yields CASSMGLALTDTQYF.

This sequence joins TRBV12-5 and TRBJ1-5; 9 nucleotides align to TRBD1. V lost 4 bases and J lost 5; bases outside the gene matches: 9. The germline CDR1 and CDR2 sequences are LGHNT and FRNRAP. This CDR3 is built from 16 residues. The CDR3 sequence: CASGWDRAHPDQPQHF. For the CDR3, the DNA is TGTGCTAGTGGTTGGGACAGGGCCCACCCGGATCAGCCCCAGCATTTT.

This chain links TRBV5-1 with TRBJ2-7; D unresolved. The germline CDR1 and CDR2 sequences are SGHRS and YFSETQ. The CDR3 contains 13 residues. The V end was cut by 0 bases, the J end by 5 bases, with 9 bases between. In nucleotides, the CDR3 is TGCGCCAGCAGCTTGGGTTCCCCCAACGAGCAGTACTTC. Translation: CASSLGSPNEQYF.

This chain links TRBV9 with TRBJ1-5; D is possibly TRBD1 (5 bases). This CDR3 comprises 15 residues. V lost 4 bases, J lost 0 bases, and 11 bases lay in between. Germline loops: CDR1 SGDLS, CDR2 YYNGEE. CDR3 region: CASSPLGASNQPQHF. The CDR3 DNA sequence: TGTGCCAGCAGCCCATTAGGGGCTAGCAATCAGCCCCAGCATTTT.

The V gene is TRBV28, the J gene TRBJ1-2; 9 bases fit TRBD1. Germline V CDR1 and CDR2: MDHEN, SYDVKM. The CDR3 sequence is 14 residues long. With 2 bases clipped from V and 3 bases from J, the junction kept 1 base outside the gene matches. CDR3 loop: CASSLTGGYYGYTF. The CDR3 region has the DNA TGTGCCAGCAGTTTAACAGGGGGCTACTATGGCTACACCTTC.

The chain combines TRBV7-9 with TRBJ1-3; 7 bases fit TRBD1. This CDR3 has 17 amino acids. After removal of 3 bases from V and 0 bases from J, the junction contained 8 bases not matched to a gene. The V gene's germline CDR1 is SEHNR and CDR2 FQNEAQ (reference sequence). CDR3 nucleotides: TGTGCCAGCAGCTTTAAAACAGGGGAATTCTCTGGAAACACCATATATTTT. This sequence encodes CASSFKTGEFSGNTIYF.

This clone has a single count. The CDR3 spells CASGQQGAGTEAFF. DNA of the CDR3: TGTGCCAGTGGACAACAGGGGGCAGGGACTGAAGCTTTCTTT. The V gene is TRBV19, the J gene TRBJ1-1; TRBD1 matches at 9 bases. The CDR3 totals 14 residues. The V gene end was trimmed by 8 bases and the J gene end by 5 bases; junction bases not matched to a gene: 9. The germline gives CDR1 LNHDA, CDR2 SQIVND (reference sequence). Full variable domain (rest looked up from reference TRBV19 and TRBJ1-1): DGGITQSPKYLFRKEGQNVTLSCEQNLNHDAMYWYRQDPGQGLRLIYYSQIVNDFQKGDIAEGYSVSREKKESFPLTVTSAQKNPTAFYLCASGQQGAGTEAFFGQGTRLTVV.

The chain recombines TRBV6-5 with TRBJ2-7, with a tentative D call TRBD1 (6 bases). Germline V lookup: CDR1 MNHEY, CDR2 SVGAGI. The length of the CDR3 is 14 residues. The V and J ends lost 6 bases and 2 bases respectively, with 14 bases between them. CDR3 amino acids: CASSGSGATYEQYF. CDR3 DNA sequence: TGTGCCAGCAGCGGCTCAGGGGCCACCTACGAGCAGTACTTC.

J is TRBJ1-5 and V is TRBV30, with 9 bases fitting TRBD1. The junction had 8 bases not matched to a gene; V was cut back by 1 base and J by 7 bases. The germline V gene encodes CDR1 GTSNPN and CDR2 SVGIG (reference sequence). This CDR3 is built from 15 residues. CDR3 DNA sequence: TGTGCCTGGAGTGACGGGGACAGGGCTGACCAGCCCCAGCATTTT. It encodes CAWSDGDRADQPQHF. Full variable domain (missing parts from reference TRBV30 and TRBJ1-5): SQTIHQWPATLVQPVGSPLSLECTVEGTSNPNLYWYRQAAGRGLQLLFYSVGIGQISSEVPQNLSASRPQDRQFILSSKKLLLSDSGFYLCAWSDGDRADQPQHFGDGTRLSIL.

The chain carries TRBV18 and TRBJ1-1; D is unclear. V lost 3 bases and J 1 base, leaving 6 bases between the germline ends. The CDR3 consists of 13 residues. The germline V gene has CDR1 KGHSH and CDR2 LQKENI. The CDR3: CASSPRSNTEAFF. The CDR3 coding sequence is TGTGCCAGCTCACCGCGGTCGAACACTGAAGCTTTCTTT.

This clone was counted only a few times. This chain joins TRBV6-6 and TRBJ1-1; 7 bases match TRBD1. This CDR3 region has 13 residues. Germline CDR1 reads MNHNY; CDR2 reads SVGAGI (reference sequence). V lost 7 bases, J lost 6 bases, and 8 bases stayed unmatched. This chain's CDR3 is CASKIQGEAEAFF. DNA of the CDR3: TGTGCCAGCAAGATTCAGGGGGAGGCTGAAGCTTTCTTT.

The rearrangement joins TRBV7-9 to TRBJ1-2; possible D gene TRBD1, 6 bases. The CDR3 totals 14 residues. V was pared by 6 bases and J by 6 bases, with 17 bases between. In germline, CDR1 is SEHNR, CDR2 FQNEAQ (reference sequence). The CDR3 spells CASRGHLSVDGYTF. The CDR3 nucleotides read TGTGCCAGCAGGGGACATTTAAGCGTCGATGGCTACACCTTC.

CDR3 residues: CASSKSDRIHTEAFF. CDR3 DNA sequence: TGTGCCAGTAGTAAGTCCGACAGGATTCATACTGAAGCTTTCTTT. The chain employs TRBV19 and TRBJ1-1; maybe TRBD1 (6 bases). This CDR3 is built from 15 residues. The germline V and J ends were trimmed by 4 bases and 5 bases, with 17 bases remaining between them. CDR1 is LNHDA and CDR2 is SQIVND in the germline V gene (reference sequence).

The DNA for the CDR3 is TGTGCCAGCTCACCCCCACTAGCGGGGGCTTCCTACAATGAGCAGTTCTTC. This codes for CASSPPLAGASYNEQFF. The rearrangement links TRBV18 to TRBJ2-1; 11 bases map to TRBD2. This CDR3 contains 17 residues. Germline V CDR1 and CDR2: KGHSH, LQKENI. V lost 3 bases and J lost 1; bases outside the gene matches: 5. The whole variable domain, filled in from reference TRBV18 and TRBJ2-1, reads NAGVMQNPRHLVRRRGQEARLRCSPMKGHSHVYWYRQLPEEGLKFMVYLQKENIIDESGMPKERFSAEFPKEGPSILRIQQVVRGDSAAYFCASSPPLAGASYNEQFFGPGTRLTVL.

V and J are TRBV2 and TRBJ2-7; 7 bases are shared with TRBD1. V dropped 10 bases and J dropped 5; count of bases not matched to a gene: 11. The germline V gene encodes CDR1 SNHLY and CDR2 FYNNEI. The CDR3 runs 13 residues. The CDR3 nucleotides are TGTGCCACCCATCCCCGGCAGGGGGACGAGCAGTACTTC. It yields the protein CATHPRQGDEQYF.

DNA for the CDR3: TGTGCCAGCTCACCACCGGGACTAGCGATGGGCGAGCAGTACTTC. Translation gives CASSPPGLAMGEQYF. The J gene is TRBJ2-7, the V gene TRBV18; 10 bases map to TRBD2. In germline, CDR1 is KGHSH, CDR2 LQKENI. This CDR3 contains 15 residues. V lost 0 bases and J lost 6; bases outside the gene matches: 5.

This chain connects TRBV6-4 to TRBJ1-2; possible D gene TRBD1, 5 bases. This CDR3 spans 15 amino acids. Trimming removed 4 bases from V and 5 bases from J, with 17 bases in between. Germline V gene data show CDR1 as MRHNA and CDR2 as SNTAGT. Here the CDR3 reads CASSGTPGGRYGYTF. Here the CDR3 DNA reads TGTGCCAGCAGTGGGACGCCGGGGGGGAGATATGGCTACACCTTC.

V and J are TRBV7-8 and TRBJ2-4, with 14 bases aligning to TRBD2. V gave up 0 bases and J gave up 2 bases; unmatched junction bases: 12. In germline, CDR1 is SGHVS, CDR2 FQNEAQ. The CDR3 sequence is 21 residues long. The CDR3 reads CASSLARKGLAGVDPKNIQYF. The DNA of the CDR3 is TGTGCCAGCAGCTTAGCGAGAAAGGGACTAGCGGGAGTCGACCCCAAAAACATTCAGTACTTC. The whole variable domain, remainder taken from reference TRBV7-8 and TRBJ2-4, is GAGVSQSPRYKVAKRGQDVALRCDPISGHVSLFWYQQALGQGPEFLTYFQNEAQLDKSGLPSDRFFAERPEGSVSTLKIQRTQQEDSAVYLCASSLARKGLAGVDPKNIQYFGAGTRLSVL.

This CDR3 reads CASSRTATNEKLFF. CDR3 in DNA: TGTGCCAGCAGTCGGACAGCAACTAATGAAAAACTGTTTTTT. V usage is TRBV6-5 and J usage is TRBJ1-4, with D perhaps matching TRBD1 (6 bases). CDR1 is MNHEY, CDR2 SVGAGI, per germline. This CDR3 has 14 amino acids. Trimming removed 5 bases at V and 0 bases at J, with 7 bases between.